This paragraph covers one T cell receptor beta chain sequence. Sequenced by immunoSEQ multiplex PCR; TCRdb stores in-frame clones only, minus some. The sample includes some 120,000 clones, around nine tenths of them seen just once. The entry originates in a study of T cell changes during pregnancy in multiple sclerosis. The material was peripheral blood, obtained in the third trimester of pregnancy. The source is a female donor with multiple sclerosis, enrolled in a pregnancy study.

This CDR3 reads CASSSRGAGGTDTQYF. CDR3 sequence (DNA): TGTGCCAGCAGCTCCCGAGGAGCGGGGGGCACAGATACGCAGTATTTT. The chain has TRBV9 and TRBJ2-3; TRBD2 matches 8 bases. From germline, CDR1 is SGDLS and CDR2 YYNGEE. J lost 1 base, V lost 4 bases, and 8 bases had no gene match. This CDR3 contains 16 residues.